What follows are 5 T cell receptor beta chains derived from one specimen sequenced in a study of cytomegalovirus exposure and HLA in healthy donors. Libraries were prepared by immunoSEQ multiplex PCR; TCRdb keeps only in-frame clonotypes and omits some of them. The data contain 75,000 to 95,000 clones, roughly 97% of them singletons. The sample consisted of PBMCs. These receptors originate from a young man in good health and CMV-seronegative.

The chain is built from TRBV28 and TRBJ1-1; D remains ambiguous. Trimming left V 2 bases short and J 10 bases short, with 14 bases between. The CDR3 consists of 13 residues. Germline V gene sequence: CDR1 MDHEN, CDR2 SYDVKM. The CDR3 DNA follows: TGTGCCAGCAGTTTACCAATCCGGGAGGCAGCTTTCTTT. Its protein is CASSLPIREAAFF.

The chain couples TRBV18 to TRBJ2-3; TRBD2 matches at 10 bases. The junction had 6 bases not matched to a gene; V was cut back by 4 bases and J by 2 bases. CDR1 KGHSH and CDR2 LQKENI come from the germline V gene. The CDR3 covers 16 residues. The CDR3 sequence is CASSLRTSGITDTQYF. The CDR3 nucleotides are TGTGCCAGCTCACTTAGGACTAGCGGCATCACAGATACGCAGTATTTT.

J is TRBJ2-5 and V is TRBV5-8; 7 bases agree with TRBD1. This CDR3 contains 15 residues. CDR1 is SGHTS, CDR2 YDEGEE, per germline. V lost 4 bases and J lost 1; bases outside the gene matches: 7. The CDR3 DNA follows: TGTGCCAGCAGCGTAACGGGACAGCTCCAAGAGACCCAGTACTTC. It specifies CASSVTGQLQETQYF.

The chain links TRBV5-6 to TRBJ2-2; D is unresolved. The CDR3 sequence is 14 residues long. Between the trimmed V and J ends, which lost 1 base and 6 bases, there was a span of 10 bases. CDR1 is SGHDT and CDR2 is YYEEEE in the germline V gene. In DNA, the CDR3 is TGTGCCAGCAGCTTGAGGCGAGGAGCCGGGGAGCTGTTTTTT. As protein: CASSLRRGAGELFF.

This sequence joins TRBV9 and TRBJ2-6; maybe TRBD1 (6 bases). The CDR3 length is 15 residues. The V end was cut by 4 bases, the J end by 4 bases, with 12 bases between. Germline V CDR1 and CDR2: SGDLS, YYNGEE. Here the CDR3 reads CASSPLGAGANVLTF. The CDR3 DNA is TGTGCCAGCAGCCCCCTGGGGGCCGGGGCCAACGTCCTGACTTTC.